Listed below are T cell receptor beta chains from one sample, sequenced in a study of metastatic and nonmetastatic thyroid tumors. TCRdb re-analyzed the PCR reads through MiXCR. The table records 36,000 or so clones, 33% of them present only once. Material for sequencing was tumor tissue. The origin of the receptors is a female donor with papillary thyroid cancer or a benign thyroid nodule (not recorded which). Some clones in this sample may be carry-over from other donors' samples. CDR3s include the opening cysteine and the closing phenylalanine or tryptophan. The order of the fields is clone size, D gene, J gene, V gene, CDR3 protein, CDR3 DNA. D genes are given only for firm matches. Not every row has a clone size; where given, it reads once, few, many or a size class.

few | . | TRBJ2-2 | TRBV9 | CASRAAGDRNTGELFF | TGTGCCAGCAGAGCGGCGGGGGACAGGAACACCGGGGAGCTGTTTTTT
few | . | TRBJ2-6 | TRBV19 | CASSGQPGANVLTF | TGTGCCAGTAGCGGACAGCCTGGGGCCAACGTCCTGACTTTC
. | . | TRBJ1-2 | TRBV28 | CASSLGSEGYTF | TGTGCCAGCAGTTTGGGGAGTGAGGGCTACACCTTC
few | . | TRBJ1-2 | TRBV12-3/TRBV12-4 | CASSLAQGDGYTF | TGTGCCAGCAGTTTAGCGCAAGGAGATGGCTACACCTTC
few | . | TRBJ2-7 | TRBV20-1 | CSAVRDGSYEQYF | TGCAGTGCGGTAAGGGACGGTAGCTACGAGCAGTACTTC
. | TRBD1 | TRBJ1-2 | TRBV14 | CASRRDRGDGYTF | TGTGCCAGCAGACGAGACAGGGGCGATGGCTACACCTTC
few | . | TRBJ2-1 | TRBV12-5 | CASGFSTYNEQFF | TGTGCTAGTGGTTTCTCAACCTACAATGAGCAGTTCTTC
few | TRBD1 | TRBJ2-5 | TRBV7-9 | CASRPGTEETQYF | TGTGCCAGCAGACCCGGGACAGAAGAGACCCAGTACTTC
few | . | TRBJ2-5 | TRBV7-2 | CASSLGPRGIQETQYF | TGTGCCAGCAGCTTAGGGCCCCGGGGGATCCAAGAGACCCAGTACTTC
few | . | TRBJ2-3 | TRBV10-2 | CASSLARTADTQYF | TGCGCCAGCAGCCTAGCGAGGACGGCAGATACGCAGTATTTT
once | . | TRBJ2-3 | TRBV20-1 | CSAPRTANTDTQYF | TGCAGTGCCCCACGGACGGCTAACACAGATACGCAGTATTTT
. | . | TRBJ2-3 | TRBV6-2/TRBV6-3 | CASSYWGATDTQYF | TGTGCCAGCAGTTACTGGGGGGCCACAGATACGCAGTATTTT
. | TRBD2 | TRBJ2-7 | TRBV5-1 | CASTLAGGYVEQYF | TGCGCCAGCACGCTAGCGGGGGGGTATGTCGAGCAGTACTTC
few | . | TRBJ2-1 | TRBV6-1 | CASSGVGGLIYNEQFF | TGTGCCAGCAGTGGGGTTGGGGGCTTAATCTACAATGAGCAGTTCTTC
few | TRBD1 | TRBJ1-1 | TRBV27 | CASSRQGLNTEAFF | TGTGCCAGCAGCCGACAGGGGTTGAACACTGAAGCTTTCTTT
few | . | TRBJ2-7 | TRBV12-3/TRBV12-4 | CASSWGGGYEQYF | TGTGCCAGCAGTTGGGGAGGGGGCTACGAGCAGTACTTC
. | . | TRBJ2-7 | TRBV28 | CASSILGDSRSYEQYF | TGTGCCAGCAGTATCCTGGGGGACTCGAGGTCCTACGAGCAGTACTTC
. | . | TRBJ2-7 | TRBV12-5 | CASDDGSYEQYF | TGTGCTAGCGATGACGGATCCTACGAGCAGTACTTC
. | TRBD1 | TRBJ2-3 | TRBV9 | CASSVGSRTGLRGDTQYF | TGTGCCAGCAGCGTAGGATCGAGGACAGGGTTGCGCGGGGATACGCAGTATTTT
. | TRBD1 | TRBJ1-6 | TRBV7-3 | CASSLSGGGGSPLHF | TGTGCCAGCAGCTTATCAGGGGGTGGAGGTTCACCCCTCCACTTT
. | TRBD2 | TRBJ2-3 | TRBV7-2 | CASSLLAGVDTQYF | TGTGCCAGCAGCTTGCTAGCGGGAGTAGATACGCAGTATTTT
. | TRBD2 | TRBJ2-7 | TRBV7-8 | CASSKSVLAGGPYEQYF | TGTGCCAGCAGCAAATCGGTACTAGCGGGGGGCCCCTACGAGCAGTACTTC
. | TRBD2 | TRBJ2-7 | TRBV6-1 | CASSPNPRGGYEQYF | TGTGCCAGCAGTCCAAACCCGCGGGGGGGCTACGAGCAGTACTTC
. | . | TRBJ1-1 | TRBV6-2/TRBV6-3 | CASSSWNTEAFF | TGTGCCAGCAGTTCCTGGAACACTGAAGCTTTCTTT
few | . | TRBJ1-1 | TRBV28 | CASSPLALQGDMNTEAFF | TGTGCCAGCTCCCCCCTTGCCTTACAGGGTGATATGAACACTGAAGCTTTCTTT
few | TRBD2 | TRBJ2-1 | TRBV6-2/TRBV6-3 | CASSYTGGTYNEQFF | TGTGCCAGCAGTTATACGGGAGGTACCTACAATGAGCAGTTCTTC
. | TRBD2 | TRBJ2-3 | TRBV6-8 | CASSYLLTSGSTDTQYF | TGTGCCAGCAGTTACCTACTAACTAGCGGCAGCACAGATACGCAGTATTTT
. | . | TRBJ1-2 | TRBV6-2/TRBV6-3 | CASTNGGYYGYTF | TGTGCCAGCACTAACGGGGGATACTATGGCTACACCTTC
. | . | TRBJ2-2 | TRBV11-2 | CASSSSWGPSNTGELFF | TGTGCCAGCAGCTCTAGTTGGGGGCCATCGAACACCGGGGAGCTGTTTTTT
. | . | TRBJ2-7 | TRBV5-5 | CASSLSGENYEQYF | TGTGCCAGCAGCTTGTCAGGGGAGAATTACGAGCAGTACTTC
. | . | TRBJ2-1 | TRBV5-1 | CASSLGYGTYNEQFF | TGCGCCAGCAGCTTGGGCTATGGGACTTACAATGAGCAGTTCTTC